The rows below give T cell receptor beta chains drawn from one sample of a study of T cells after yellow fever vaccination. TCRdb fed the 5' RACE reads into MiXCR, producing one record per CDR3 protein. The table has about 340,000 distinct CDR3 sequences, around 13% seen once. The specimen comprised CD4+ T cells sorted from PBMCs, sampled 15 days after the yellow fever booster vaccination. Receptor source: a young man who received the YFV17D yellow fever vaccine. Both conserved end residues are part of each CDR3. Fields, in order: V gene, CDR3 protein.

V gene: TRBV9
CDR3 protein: CASSVGVTDTQYF

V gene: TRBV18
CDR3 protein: CASSPKSGNTEAFF

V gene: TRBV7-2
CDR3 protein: CASSLGGTSGGAAEQFF

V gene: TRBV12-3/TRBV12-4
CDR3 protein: CASRGQGAKYEQFF

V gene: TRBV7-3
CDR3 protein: CASSPGREQPQHF

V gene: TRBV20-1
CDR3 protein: CSARGEGGDTQYF

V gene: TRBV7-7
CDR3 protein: CASSPGLAGEQETQYF

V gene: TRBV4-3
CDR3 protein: CASSLTGTVTELFF

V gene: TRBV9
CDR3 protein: CASSVDTPWGGYTF

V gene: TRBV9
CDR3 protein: CASSVMAGEEETQYF

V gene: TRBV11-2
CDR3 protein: CASSPLRTGGNEQFF

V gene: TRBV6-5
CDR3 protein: CASSYPGQETQYF

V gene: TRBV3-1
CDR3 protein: CASSQGFTYNQPQHF

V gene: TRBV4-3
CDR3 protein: CASSQEKAPGELFF

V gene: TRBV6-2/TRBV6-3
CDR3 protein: CASREGPGAKNIQYF

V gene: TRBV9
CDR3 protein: CASTVNPASMGYTF

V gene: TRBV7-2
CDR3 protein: CASSRRTSGGTSTDTQYF

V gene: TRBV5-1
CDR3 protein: CASSLGHAQETQYF

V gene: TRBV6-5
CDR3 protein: CASREIALVETQYF

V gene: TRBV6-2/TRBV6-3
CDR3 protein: CASSYRPFLWDTQYF

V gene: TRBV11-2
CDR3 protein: CASSPRGGGRNTGELFF

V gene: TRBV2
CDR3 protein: CASFGTSRETQYF

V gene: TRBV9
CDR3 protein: CASSVRLARGTDTQYF

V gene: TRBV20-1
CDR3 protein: CSVTRTAVAKNIQYF

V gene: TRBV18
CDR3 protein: CASSPGTGPYEQYF

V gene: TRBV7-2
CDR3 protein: CASSGAHTQYF

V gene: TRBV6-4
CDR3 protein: CASTPDRTSTGELFF

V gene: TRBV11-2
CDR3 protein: CASSFRTGGPPGELFF

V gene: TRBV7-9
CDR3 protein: CASSMRTGKGNQPQHF

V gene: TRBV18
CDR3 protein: CASSPAWTATDTQYF

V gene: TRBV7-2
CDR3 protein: CASSPPRNTEAFF

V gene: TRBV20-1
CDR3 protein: CSARDFSRKETQYF

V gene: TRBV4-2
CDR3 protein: CASSPRSAGGFYGYTF

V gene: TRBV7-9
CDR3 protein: CASSLDDGYGYTF

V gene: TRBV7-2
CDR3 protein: CASSLATGSTEAFF

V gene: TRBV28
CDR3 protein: CASSRGYYGYTF

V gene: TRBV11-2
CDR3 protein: CASSLTAGTGSPYEQYF